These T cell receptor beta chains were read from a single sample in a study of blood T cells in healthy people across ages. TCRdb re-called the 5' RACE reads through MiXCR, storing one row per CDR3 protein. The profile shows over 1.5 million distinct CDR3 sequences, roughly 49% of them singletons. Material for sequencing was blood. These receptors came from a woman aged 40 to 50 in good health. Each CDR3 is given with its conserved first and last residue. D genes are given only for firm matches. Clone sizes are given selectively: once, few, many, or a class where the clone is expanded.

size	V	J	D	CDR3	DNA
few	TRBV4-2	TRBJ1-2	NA	CASSPNRSGSGASGYTF	TGTGCCAGCAGCCCTAACCGATCGGGGTCTGGGGCGAGTGGCTACACCTTC
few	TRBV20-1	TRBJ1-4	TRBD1	CSARTGTGGEKLFF	TGCAGTGCTAGAACCGGGACAGGGGGTGAAAAACTGTTTTTT
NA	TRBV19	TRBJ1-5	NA	CASIGWAGEDNQPQHF	TGTGCCAGTATCGGGTGGGCGGGGGAAGACAATCAGCCCCAGCATTTT
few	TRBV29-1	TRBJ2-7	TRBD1	CSVLWGDRGLEQYF	TGCAGCGTACTCTGGGGGGACAGGGGGCTTGAGCAGTACTTC
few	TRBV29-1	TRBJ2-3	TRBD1	CSGTGTATSDTQYF	TGCAGCGGAACCGGGACAGCAACCTCAGATACGCAGTATTTT
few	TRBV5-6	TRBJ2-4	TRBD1	CASSFKGAVAKNIQYF	TGTGCCAGCAGCTTTAAGGGGGCCGTAGCCAAAAACATTCAGTACTTC
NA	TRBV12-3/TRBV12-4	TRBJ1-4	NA	CASSLVREKLFF	TGTGCCAGCAGTTTGGTTAGGGAAAAACTGTTTTTT
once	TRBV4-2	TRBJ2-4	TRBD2	CASSPIGLADVGNIQYF	TGTGCCAGCAGCCCGATCGGACTAGCCGATGTAGGAAACATTCAGTACTTC
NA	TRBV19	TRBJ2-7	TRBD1	CASSKDRTSSYEQYF	TGTGCCAGTAGTAAGGACAGGACGAGCTCCTACGAGCAGTACTTC
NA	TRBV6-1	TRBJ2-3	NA	CASSGPSGHLWDKHKTDTQYF	TGTGCCAGCAGTGGCCCTTCCGGACACCTTTGGGATAAACACAAAACAGATACGCAGTATTTT
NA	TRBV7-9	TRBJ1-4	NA	CASSNPGSTSEKLFF	TGTGCCAGCAGCAACCCGGGATCGACCTCCGAAAAACTGTTTTTT
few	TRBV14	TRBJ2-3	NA	CASSQGSGRRRTSTDTQYF	TGTGCCAGCAGCCAAGGATCCGGGCGAAGGCGAACTAGCACAGATACGCAGTATTTT
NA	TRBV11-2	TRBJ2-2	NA	CASPRSQNTGELFF	TGTGCCAGTCCGCGGTCGCAGAACACCGGGGAGCTGTTTTTT
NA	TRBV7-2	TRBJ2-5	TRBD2	CASSGRAGGLQETQYF	TGTGCCAGCAGCGGACGAGCGGGGGGCTTACAAGAGACCCAGTACTTC
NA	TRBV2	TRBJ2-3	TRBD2	CASNIGTSGSTDTQYF	TGTGCCAGCAATATCGGGACTAGCGGAAGCACAGATACGCAGTATTTT
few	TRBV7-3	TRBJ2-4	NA	CASSFPRGLENIQYF	TGTGCCAGCAGCTTCCCCAGGGGTTTAGAAAACATTCAGTACTTC
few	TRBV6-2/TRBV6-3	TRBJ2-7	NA	CASTSGGAGTYEQYF	TGTGCCAGCACCTCCGGAGGGGCGGGGACCTACGAGCAGTACTTC
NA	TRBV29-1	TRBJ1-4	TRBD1	CSVGQGASEKLFF	TGCAGCGTTGGGCAGGGGGCCAGTGAAAAACTGTTTTTT
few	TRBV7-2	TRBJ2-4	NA	CASSLDATTRESIQYF	TGTGCCAGCAGCTTAGACGCTACAACGAGAGAAAGCATTCAGTACTTC
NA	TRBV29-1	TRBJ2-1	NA	CSVEDRVVQETQFF	TGCAGCGTTGAAGATCGGGTAGTACAAGAGACCCAGTTCTTC
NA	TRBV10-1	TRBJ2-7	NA	CASSGYRDSYEQYF	TGCGCCAGCAGTGGATACAGGGACTCCTACGAGCAGTACTTC
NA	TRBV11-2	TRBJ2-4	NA	CASSRGGGSYWEQYF	TGTGCCAGCAGCCGGGGAGGGGGTTCCTACTGGGAGCAGTACTTC
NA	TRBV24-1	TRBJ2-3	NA	CATSDLRRSSSTDTQYF	TGTGCCACCAGTGATTTAAGGCGGTCCTCTAGCACAGATACGCAGTATTTT
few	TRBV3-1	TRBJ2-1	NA	CASSPPQGSSYNEQFF	TGTGCCAGCAGCCCCCCCCAGGGATCATCCTACAATGAGCAGTTCTTC
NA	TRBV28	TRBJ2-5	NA	CASSPRGRGDETQYF	TGTGCCAGCAGTCCCCGCGGCAGGGGGGACGAGACCCAGTACTTC
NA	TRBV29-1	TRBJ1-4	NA	CSVGLGEKLFF	TGCAGCGTTGGTTTAGGTGAAAAACTGTTTTTT
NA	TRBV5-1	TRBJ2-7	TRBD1	CASSIRDRGDEQYF	TGCGCCAGCAGCATCCGGGACAGGGGAGACGAGCAGTACTTC
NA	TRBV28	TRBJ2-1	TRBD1	CASRLDRASYNEQFF	TGTGCCAGCAGACTAGACAGGGCGTCCTACAATGAGCAGTTCTTC
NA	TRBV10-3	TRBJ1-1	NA	CAISFKRVNTEAFF	TGTGCCATCAGCTTTAAGAGGGTGAACACTGAAGCTTTCTTT
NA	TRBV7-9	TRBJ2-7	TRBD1	CASSLEGTGGNEQYF	TGTGCCAGCAGCTTAGAAGGGACAGGGGGCAACGAGCAGTACTTC
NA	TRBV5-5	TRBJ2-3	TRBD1	CASSTDRATDTQYF	TGTGCCAGCAGCACGGACAGGGCCACAGATACGCAGTATTTT
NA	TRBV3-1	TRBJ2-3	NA	CASSQDLFRDSDTQYF	TGTGCCAGCAGCCAAGATCTTTTCAGGGACTCAGATACGCAGTATTTT
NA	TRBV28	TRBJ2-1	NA	CASRIGGPTNNEQFF	TGTGCCAGCAGGATCGGGGGTCCGACAAACAATGAGCAGTTCTTC
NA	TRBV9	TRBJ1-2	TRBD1	CASSVGGQGGSYGYTF	TGTGCCAGCAGCGTAGGCGGGCAGGGGGGCTCCTATGGCTACACCTTC
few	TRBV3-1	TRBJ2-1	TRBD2	CASRLRSGGSAYNEQFF	TGTGCCAGCAGACTTCGGAGCGGGGGGTCCGCCTACAATGAGCAGTTCTTC
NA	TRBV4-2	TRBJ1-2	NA	CASSQGGRAPNYGYTF	TGTGCCAGCAGCCAAGGGGGGAGGGCTCCTAACTATGGCTACACCTTC
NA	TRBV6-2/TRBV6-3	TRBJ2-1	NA	CASRSGLPSSYNEQFF	TGTGCCAGCAGGTCGGGACTCCCGAGCTCCTACAATGAGCAGTTCTTC
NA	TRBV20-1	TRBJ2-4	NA	CSASPPRGIQYF	TGCAGTGCTAGTCCCCCGCGCGGCATTCAGTACTTC
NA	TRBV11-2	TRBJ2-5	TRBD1	CASSCVTGGETQYF	TGTGCCAGCAGCTGCGTAACAGGGGGAGAGACCCAGTACTTC
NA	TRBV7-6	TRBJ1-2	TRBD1	CASSPGQGGVYGYTF	TGTGCCAGCAGCCCCGGACAGGGAGGGGTCTATGGCTACACCTTC
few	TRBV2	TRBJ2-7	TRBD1	CASGTGEQYF	TGTGCCAGCGGGACAGGCGAGCAGTACTTC
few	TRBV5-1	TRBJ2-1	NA	CASSLEGIYNEQFF	TGCGCCAGCAGCTTGGAGGGTATATACAATGAGCAGTTCTTC
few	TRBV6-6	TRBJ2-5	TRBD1	CASNRDRVETQYF	TGTGCCAGCAACCGGGACAGGGTGGAGACCCAGTACTTC
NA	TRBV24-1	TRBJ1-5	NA	CATSRGGEGHQPQHF	TGTGCCACCAGCCGAGGGGGGGAGGGGCATCAGCCCCAGCATTTT
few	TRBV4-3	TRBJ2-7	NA	CASSQGLQDYEQYF	TGCGCCAGCAGCCAAGGTTTACAGGACTACGAGCAGTACTTC
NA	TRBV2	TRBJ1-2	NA	CASSPTGFKSYTF	TGTGCCAGCAGTCCCACAGGGTTCAAGAGCTACACCTTC
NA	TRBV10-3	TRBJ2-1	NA	CAISQGSSSYNEQFF	TGTGCCATCAGCCAGGGGTCCAGCTCCTACAATGAGCAGTTCTTC
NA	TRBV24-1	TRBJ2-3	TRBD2	CATSEVAGAGTDTQYF	TGTGCCACCAGTGAGGTAGCGGGGGCAGGGACAGATACGCAGTATTTT
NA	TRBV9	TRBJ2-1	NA	CASSEGGQANEQFF	TGTGCCAGCAGCGAGGGGGGGCAGGCGAATGAGCAGTTCTTC
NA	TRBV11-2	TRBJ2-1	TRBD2	CASGDGLAGYNEQFF	TGTGCCAGCGGTGATGGACTAGCGGGTTACAATGAGCAGTTCTTC
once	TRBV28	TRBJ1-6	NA	CASSFPYNSPLHF	TGTGCCAGCAGTTTCCCCTATAATTCACCCCTCCACTTT
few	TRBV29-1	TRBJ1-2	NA	CSVPVVPGGYGYTF	TGCAGCGTCCCCGTTGTGCCCGGTGGCTATGGCTACACCTTC
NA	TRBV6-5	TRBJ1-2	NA	CASKPDRPVNYGYTF	TGTGCCAGCAAGCCCGACAGACCTGTGAACTATGGCTACACCTTC
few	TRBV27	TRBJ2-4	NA	CASSEETGVGTLAKNIQYF	TGTGCCAGCAGCGAAGAGACAGGTGTGGGGACCTTAGCCAAAAACATTCAGTACTTC
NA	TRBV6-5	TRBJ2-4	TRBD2	CASSEGLAGTGGQYF	TGTGCCAGCAGTGAGGGACTAGCGGGGACCGGCGGGCAGTACTTC
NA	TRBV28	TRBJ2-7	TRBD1	CASRGQGADYEQYF	TGTGCCAGCAGGGGACAGGGGGCAGACTACGAGCAGTACTTC
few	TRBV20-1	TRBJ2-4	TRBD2	CSARGAGVWGKNIQYF	TGCAGTGCTAGAGGGGCGGGGGTCTGGGGCAAAAACATTCAGTACTTC
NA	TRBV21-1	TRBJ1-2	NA	CASPWIEDYGYTF	TGTGCCAGCCCGTGGATTGAGGATTATGGCTACACCTTC